This is a list of T cell receptor beta chains from one sample in a study of cytomegalovirus exposure and HLA in healthy donors. The table came from immunoSEQ multiplex PCR; TCRdb's copy has only in-frame clones and leaves some out. The sample records 150,000 to 200,000 clones, 60% to 80% being singletons. Sequencing was carried out using PBMCs. These receptors came from a man in his forties or fifties in good health and CMV-seronegative. CDR3s include the opening cysteine and the closing phenylalanine or tryptophan. The D gene is left open where the match is weak. Rows may omit the clone size; those that give it use once, few, many or a size class.

NA,TRBD2,TRBJ2-1,17,TRBV29-1,CSIWTSGRAQSYNEQFF,TGCAGCATTTGGACTAGCGGGAGGGCCCAATCCTACAATGAGCAGTTCTTC
NA,NA,TRBJ2-7,12,TRBV7-9,CSSSLNSYEQYF,TGTTCCAGCAGCTTAAACAGCTACGAGCAGTACTTC
NA,TRBD1,TRBJ1-1,15,TRBV10-3,CAISTPGTGGTEAFF,TGTGCCATCAGCACACCCGGGACAGGGGGTACTGAAGCTTTCTTT
NA,NA,TRBJ2-1,13,TRBV30,CASIRGSYNEQFF,TGTGCCTCCATCAGGGGCTCCTACAATGAGCAGTTCTTC
NA,NA,TRBJ2-1,11,TRBV19,CASSTQLEQFF,TGTGCCAGTAGTACTCAGTTGGAGCAGTTCTTC
NA,TRBD1,TRBJ2-7,13,TRBV6-5,CASKGGASFEQYF,TGTGCCTCCAAAGGGGGCGCTTCGTTCGAGCAGTACTTC
NA,TRBD2,TRBJ2-2,16,TRBV7-2,CASSPPRGEVAGELFF,TGTGCCAGCAGCCCTCCCCGGGGGGAGGTCGCCGGGGAGCTGTTTTTT
NA,TRBD1,TRBJ2-5,15,TRBV6-1,CASSEVRTGLETQYF,TGTGCCAGCAGTGAAGTACGGACAGGGTTAGAGACCCAGTACTTC
NA,TRBD1,TRBJ2-7,16,TRBV10-1,CASSEHGQGSAYEQYF,TGCGCCAGCAGTGAGCACGGACAGGGGAGTGCCTACGAGCAGTACTTC
NA,NA,TRBJ1-5,13,TRBV29-1,CSVGGNSNQPQHF,TGCAGCGTTGGAGGGAATAGCAATCAGCCCCAGCATTTT
NA,TRBD2,TRBJ2-3,11,TRBV20-1,CSAGGTDTQYF,TGCAGTGCGGGAGGGACAGATACGCAGTATTTT
few,NA,TRBJ2-2,15,TRBV2,CASSVWQINTGELFF,TGTGCCAGCAGTGTTTGGCAGATAAACACCGGGGAGCTGTTTTTT
few,NA,TRBJ2-2,17,TRBV5-1,CASSRLAGSENTGELFF,TGCGCCAGCAGTCGATTGGCGGGAAGTGAGAACACCGGGGAGCTGTTTTTT
NA,NA,TRBJ2-2,15,TRBV5-6,CASSLGQVNTGELFF,TGTGCCAGCAGCTTGGGCCAGGTGAACACCGGGGAGCTGTTTTTT
once,NA,TRBJ1-5,12,TRBV6-1,CATNRSNQPQHF,TGTGCCACCAACAGGTCCAATCAGCCCCAGCATTTT
NA,TRBD2,TRBJ2-1,17,TRBV9,CASSVVLAGRVSNEQFF,TGTGCCAGCAGCGTCGTTCTAGCGGGACGGGTTAGCAATGAGCAGTTCTTC
NA,TRBD2,TRBJ2-7,15,TRBV19,CASSSRTSGGYEQYF,TGTGCCAGTAGTTCGCGGACTAGCGGGGGCTACGAGCAGTACTTC
NA,NA,TRBJ1-4,20,TRBV11-2,CASSLDTRMGGARTNEKLFF,TGTGCCAGCAGCTTAGATACCCGCATGGGAGGGGCTAGGACTAATGAAAAACTGTTTTTT
NA,TRBD2,TRBJ2-1,16,TRBV7-8,CASSLRLAGDYNEQFF,TGTGCCAGCAGCTTAAGACTAGCGGGGGACTACAATGAGCAGTTCTTC
once,NA,TRBJ2-7,14,TRBV7-9,CASSLEAGTYEQYF,TGTGCCAGCAGCTTAGAGGCAGGAACCTACGAGCAGTACTTC
NA,TRBD2,TRBJ2-3,15,TRBV5-1,CASSLTGSGGDTQYF,TGCGCCAGCAGCTTAACCGGGAGCGGGGGGGATACGCAGTATTTT
NA,TRBD1,TRBJ2-3,15,TRBV29-1,CSVRGQPVETDTQYF,TGCAGCGTAAGGGGACAGCCAGTGGAAACAGATACGCAGTATTTT
NA,TRBD1,TRBJ1-5,14,TRBV23-1,CASRRRGQVQPQHF,TGCGCCAGTCGACGGAGGGGGCAGGTTCAGCCCCAGCATTTT
NA,NA,TRBJ2-2,19,TRBV4-2,CASSQTSGLMGGWAGELFF,TGTGCCAGCAGCCAAACAAGTGGACTAATGGGAGGTTGGGCGGGGGAGCTGTTTTTT
few,NA,TRBJ1-2,14,TRBV6-6,CASSYSDTNYGYTF,TGTGCCAGCAGTTACTCGGACACTAACTATGGCTACACCTTC
NA,TRBD1,TRBJ2-7,14,TRBV5-5,CASSSTGGFNEQYF,TGTGCCAGCAGCTCCACAGGGGGCTTCAACGAGCAGTACTTC
NA,NA,TRBJ2-1,14,TRBV29-1,CSVEWVAAYNEQFF,TGCAGCGTTGAATGGGTAGCGGCATACAATGAGCAGTTCTTC
few,NA,TRBJ2-7,13,TRBV7-9,CASTMDTTYEQYF,TGTGCCAGCACCATGGACACAACCTACGAGCAGTACTTC
few,NA,TRBJ1-1,14,TRBV19,CASFRGGQDTEAFF,TGTGCCAGTTTTAGGGGGGGGCAGGACACTGAAGCTTTCTTT
NA,NA,TRBJ2-2,13,TRBV7-2,CASSPVHTGELFF,TGTGCCAGCAGCCCTGTCCACACCGGGGAGCTGTTTTTT
NA,TRBD2,TRBJ2-1,16,TRBV5-1,CASSSTSGNSYNERFF,TGCGCCAGCAGCTCGACTAGCGGGAACTCCTACAATGAGCGGTTCTTC
NA,NA,TRBJ2-7,15,TRBV5-6,CASSSSPEGHYEQYF,TGTGCCAGCAGCTCCTCCCCCGAGGGCCACTACGAGCAGTACTTC
NA,TRBD1,TRBJ2-7,14,TRBV12-5,CASGRRTGYSEQYF,TGTGCTAGTGGCCGGAGGACAGGGTACAGCGAGCAGTACTTC
NA,NA,TRBJ2-7,13,TRBV23-1,CASSPRRGNEQYF,TGCGCCAGCAGTCCGCGCAGGGGAAACGAGCAGTACTTC
NA,TRBD2,TRBJ2-3,15,TRBV7-2,CASSRTSGSADTQYF,TGTGCCAGCAGCCGGACTAGCGGGAGTGCAGATACGCAGTATTTT
once,TRBD1,TRBJ1-1,14,TRBV18,CASSPGQPNTEAFF,TGTGCCAGCTCGCCGGGACAGCCGAACACTGAAGCTTTCTTT
NA,TRBD1,TRBJ2-1,15,TRBV5-8,CASSTGQGPSNEQFF,TGTGCCAGCAGCACTGGACAGGGCCCTTCCAATGAGCAGTTCTTC
NA,TRBD1,TRBJ1-2,15,TRBV6-6,CASSSGTGGGNGYTF,TGTGCCAGCAGCTCCGGGACAGGGGGCGGGAATGGCTACACCTTC
NA,NA,TRBJ1-6,15,TRBV28,CASRPPGYGNSPLHF,TGTGCCAGCAGACCTCCAGGGTACGGGAATTCACCCCTCCACTTT
NA,NA,TRBJ1-5,14,TRBV19,CASSPQDSNQPQHF,TGTGCCAGTAGTCCACAGGATAGCAATCAGCCCCAGCATTTT
NA,TRBD1,TRBJ2-7,15,TRBV19,CASSIGGTGGGEQYF,TGTGCCAGTAGTATTGGGGGGACAGGGGGCGGCGAGCAGTACTTC
few,NA,TRBJ1-2,13,TRBV5-4,CASSLSRNYGYTF,TGTGCCAGCAGCTTGAGCCGTAACTATGGCTACACCTTC
NA,NA,TRBJ2-7,15,TRBV2,CASSEGPGIPYEQYF,TGTGCCAGCAGTGAGGGTCCAGGGATCCCCTACGAGCAGTACTTC
NA,NA,TRBJ2-2,12,TRBV10-2,CASSQGAGELFF,TGCGCCAGCAGTCAAGGGGCCGGGGAGCTGTTTTTT
few,TRBD2,TRBJ2-1,11,TRBV29-1,CSAGGGGEQFF,TGCAGCGCCGGAGGCGGGGGTGAGCAGTTCTTC
few,NA,TRBJ1-2,15,TRBV7-2,CASSSRGQVNYGYTF,TGTGCCAGCAGCTCAAGGGGCCAGGTTAACTATGGCTACACCTTC